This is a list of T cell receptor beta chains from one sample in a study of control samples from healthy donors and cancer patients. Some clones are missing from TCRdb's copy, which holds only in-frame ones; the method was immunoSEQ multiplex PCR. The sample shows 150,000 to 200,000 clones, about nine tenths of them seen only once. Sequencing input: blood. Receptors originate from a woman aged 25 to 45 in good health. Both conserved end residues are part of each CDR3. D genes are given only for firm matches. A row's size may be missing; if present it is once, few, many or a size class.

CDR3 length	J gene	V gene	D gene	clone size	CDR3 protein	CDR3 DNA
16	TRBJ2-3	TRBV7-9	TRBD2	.	CASSQRASGHTDTQYF	TGTGCCAGCAGCCAGAGGGCTAGCGGACACACAGATACGCAGTATTTT
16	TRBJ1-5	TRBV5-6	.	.	CASSLWVRGEDQPQHF	TGTGCCAGCAGCTTGTGGGTGAGGGGGGAGGATCAGCCCCAGCATTTT
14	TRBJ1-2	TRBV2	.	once	CASSATEINYGYTF	TGTGCCAGCAGTGCTACGGAAATTAACTATGGCTACACCTTC
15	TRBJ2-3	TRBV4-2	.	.	CASSQEETGTDTQYF	TGTGCCAGCAGCCAAGAGGAGACCGGCACAGATACGCAGTATTTT
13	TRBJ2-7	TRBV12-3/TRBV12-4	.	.	CASSRYSGYEQYF	TGTGCCAGCAGTCGATACAGTGGCTACGAGCAGTACTTC
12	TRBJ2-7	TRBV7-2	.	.	CASSLTGYEQYF	TGTGCCAGCAGCCTAACTGGTTACGAGCAGTACTTC
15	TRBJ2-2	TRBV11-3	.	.	CASSPGTRNTGELFF	TGTGCCAGCAGCCCCGGGACAAGAAACACCGGGGAGCTGTTTTTT
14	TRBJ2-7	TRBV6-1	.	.	CASSEAQGFYEQYF	TGTGCCAGCAGTGAAGCGCAGGGGTTCTACGAGCAGTACTTC
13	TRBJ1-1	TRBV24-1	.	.	CATSEGPNTEAFF	TGTGCCACCAGTGAGGGGCCGAACACTGAAGCTTTCTTT
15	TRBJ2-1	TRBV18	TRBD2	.	CASSVAGGPYNEQFF	TGTGCCAGCTCGGTAGCGGGAGGACCCTACAATGAGCAGTTCTTC
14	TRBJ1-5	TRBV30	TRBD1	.	CAWSEGAPVQPQHF	TGTGCCTGGAGTGAGGGGGCGCCGGTTCAGCCCCAGCATTTT
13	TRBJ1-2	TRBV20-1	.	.	CSASGGAKNGYTF	TGCAGTGCTAGTGGGGGGGCTAAGAATGGCTACACCTTC
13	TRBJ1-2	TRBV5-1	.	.	CASSLTVNYGYTF	TGCGCCAGCAGCTTGACAGTTAACTATGGCTACACCTTC
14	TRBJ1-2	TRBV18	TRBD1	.	CASSPNRGRDGYTF	TGTGCCAGCTCACCAAACAGGGGGCGGGATGGCTACACCTTC
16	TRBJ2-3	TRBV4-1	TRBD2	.	CASSQGLAFSTDTQYF	TGCGCCAGCAGCCAGGGACTAGCGTTTAGCACAGATACGCAGTATTTT
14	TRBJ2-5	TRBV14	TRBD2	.	CASSRLAAQETQYF	TGTGCCAGCAGCCGACTAGCGGCTCAAGAGACCCAGTACTTC
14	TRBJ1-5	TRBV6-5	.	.	CATWTGRGNQPQHF	TGTGCCACCTGGACCGGCAGGGGCAATCAGCCCCAGCATTTT
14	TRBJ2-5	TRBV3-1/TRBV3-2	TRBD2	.	CASSRSGSGETQYF	TGTGCCAGCAGCCGAAGCGGGAGCGGTGAGACCCAGTACTTC
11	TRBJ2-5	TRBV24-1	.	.	CATEASETQYF	TGTGCCACCGAGGCTAGCGAGACCCAGTACTTC
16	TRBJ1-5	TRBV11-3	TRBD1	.	CASSLDGQGEGQPQHF	TGTGCCAGCAGCTTAGATGGGCAGGGGGAGGGGCAGCCCCAGCATTTT
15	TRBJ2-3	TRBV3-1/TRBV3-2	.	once	CASSQDLSGTDTQYF	TGTGCCAGCAGCCAAGATCTTTCTGGGACAGATACGCAGTATTTT
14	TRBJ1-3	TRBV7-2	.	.	CASSWASSGNTIYF	TGTGCCAGCAGCTGGGCCAGCTCTGGAAACACCATATATTTT
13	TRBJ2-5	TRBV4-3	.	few	CASSQDRGETQYF	TGCGCCAGCAGCCAAGACAGGGGAGAGACCCAGTACTTC
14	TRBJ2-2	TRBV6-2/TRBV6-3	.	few	CASSYGTDTGELFF	TGTGCCAGCAGTTACGGGACGGACACCGGGGAGCTGTTTTTT
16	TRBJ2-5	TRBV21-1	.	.	CASSKACQGNKETQYF	TGTGCCAGCAGCAAAGCTTGTCAGGGGAATAAAGAGACCCAGTACTTC
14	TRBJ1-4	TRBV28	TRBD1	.	CASNNGQGVEKLFF	TGTGCCAGCAACAACGGACAGGGGGTTGAAAAACTGTTTTTT
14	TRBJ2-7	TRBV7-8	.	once	CASSLETTSGEQYF	TGTGCCAGCAGCTTAGAAACCACTAGTGGTGAGCAGTACTTC
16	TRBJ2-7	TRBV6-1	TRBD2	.	CASSEEGAGGSYEQYF	TGTGCCAGCAGTGAAGAGGGAGCGGGGGGCTCCTACGAGCAGTACTTC
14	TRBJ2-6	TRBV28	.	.	CASSFSSGANVLTF	TGTGCCAGCAGTTTCTCCTCTGGGGCCAACGTCCTGACTTTC
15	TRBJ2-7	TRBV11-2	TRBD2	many	CASSLVAGFSYEQYF	TGTGCCAGCAGCTTGGTAGCGGGGTTCTCCTACGAGCAGTACTTC
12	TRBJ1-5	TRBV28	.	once	CASSPFNQPQHF	TGTGCCAGCAGTCCCTTCAATCAGCCCCAGCATTTT
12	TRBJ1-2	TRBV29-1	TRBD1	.	CSVEGTGIGYTF	TGCAGCGTTGAAGGGACAGGGATTGGCTACACCTTC
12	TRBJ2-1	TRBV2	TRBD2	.	CASSREGYEQFF	TGTGCCAGCAGCCGGGAGGGCTATGAGCAGTTCTTC
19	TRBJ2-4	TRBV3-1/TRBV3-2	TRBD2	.	CASSQAGLAGGLAKNIQYF	TGTGCCAGCAGCCAAGCGGGACTAGCGGGGGGACTAGCCAAAAACATTCAGTACTTC
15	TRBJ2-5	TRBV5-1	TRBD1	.	CASSSGTGLQETQYF	TGCGCCAGCAGCTCCGGGACAGGGTTACAAGAGACCCAGTACTTC
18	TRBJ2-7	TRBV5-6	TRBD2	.	CASSPRTSGRVSSYEQYF	TGTGCCAGCAGCCCCCGGACTAGCGGGAGAGTGAGCTCCTACGAGCAGTACTTC
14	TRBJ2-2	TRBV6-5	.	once	CASSFLAPTGELFF	TGTGCCAGCAGTTTCCTAGCGCCCACCGGGGAGCTGTTTTTT
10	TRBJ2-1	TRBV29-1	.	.	CSVHSHEQFF	TGCAGCGTCCATTCACATGAGCAGTTCTTC
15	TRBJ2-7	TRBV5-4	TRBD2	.	CASSLVIAGAHEQYF	TGTGCCAGCAGCTTGGTGATAGCGGGAGCCCACGAGCAGTACTTC
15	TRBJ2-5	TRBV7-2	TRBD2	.	CASSLTSGGAETQYF	TGTGCCAGCAGCTTAACTAGCGGGGGGGCAGAGACCCAGTACTTC
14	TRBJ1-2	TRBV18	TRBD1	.	CASSPPGTGGGYTF	TGTGCCAGCTCACCACCGGGGACAGGGGGAGGCTACACCTTC
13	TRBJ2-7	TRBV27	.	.	CASSFFIGYEQYF	TGTGCCAGCAGTTTTTTTATAGGTTACGAGCAGTACTTC